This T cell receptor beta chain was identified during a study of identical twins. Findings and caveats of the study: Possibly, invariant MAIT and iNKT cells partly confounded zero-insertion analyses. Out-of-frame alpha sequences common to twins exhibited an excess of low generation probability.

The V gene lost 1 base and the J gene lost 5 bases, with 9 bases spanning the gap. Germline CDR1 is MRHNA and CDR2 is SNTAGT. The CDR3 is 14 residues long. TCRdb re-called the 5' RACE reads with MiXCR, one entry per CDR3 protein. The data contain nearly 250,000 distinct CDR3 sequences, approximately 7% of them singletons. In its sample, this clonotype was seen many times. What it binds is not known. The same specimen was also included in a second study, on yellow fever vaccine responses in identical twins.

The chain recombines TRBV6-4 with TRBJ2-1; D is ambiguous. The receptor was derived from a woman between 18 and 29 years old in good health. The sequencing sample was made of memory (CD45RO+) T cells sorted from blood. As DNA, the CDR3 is TGTGCCAGCAGTGACTTATCAGGAGACAATGAGCAGTTCTTC. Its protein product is CASSDLSGDNEQFF.